The clone carrying this T cell receptor beta chain was detected many times. Its antigen is still unknown. CDR1 is MNHEY and CDR2 is SMNVEV in the germline V gene (reference sequence). The V gene lost 3 bases and the J gene lost 2 bases, with 16 bases spanning the gap. CDR3 length equals 16 residues. This sample is drawn from a study of read filtering for tumor transcriptome and immune sequencing. At the level of the study: Patients were some 16 male and roughly 15 female, mean age about 65 years, range roughly 47 to 85. R-ISS stage counts were about eight for I, about 15 for II, 7 for III. Findings and limits, study-wide: Roughly 82% of IR-seq clonotypes had a single read, yet these held about 3.5% of reads.

This library used around 0.4 ug RNA and molecular barcoded adaptors spanning alpha/delta and beta/gamma chains. In TCRdb, the reads were re-called with MiXCR into one record per CDR3 protein. The table records approximately 14,000 distinct CDR3 sequences, just over 20% of them present only once. This chain joins TRBV27 and TRBJ2-5; D could derive from TRBD1 or TRBD2 (6 bases each). The receptor comes from a donor over 35 with multiple myeloma. Material for sequencing was a population of CD138-negative cells sorted from bone marrow. This CDR3 reads CASSFKFRGGQETQYF. CDR3 nucleotides: TGTGCCAGCAGTTTTAAATTTAGAGGGGGGCAAGAGACCCAGTACTTC.